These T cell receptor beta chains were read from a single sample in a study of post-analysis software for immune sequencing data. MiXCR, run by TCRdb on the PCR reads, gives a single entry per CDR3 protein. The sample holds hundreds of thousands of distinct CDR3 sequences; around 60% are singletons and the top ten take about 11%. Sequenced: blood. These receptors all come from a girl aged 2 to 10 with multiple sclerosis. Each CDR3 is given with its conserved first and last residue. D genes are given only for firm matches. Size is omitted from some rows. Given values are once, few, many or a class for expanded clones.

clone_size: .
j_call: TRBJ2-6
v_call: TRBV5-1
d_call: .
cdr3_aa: CASRLDAGANVLTF
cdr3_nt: TGCGCCAGCAGGCTGGATGCTGGGGCCAACGTCCTGACTTTC

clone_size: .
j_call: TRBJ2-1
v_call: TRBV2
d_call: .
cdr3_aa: CASYAGQYNEQFF
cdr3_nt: TGTGCCAGCTACGCCGGACAGTACAATGAGCAGTTCTTC

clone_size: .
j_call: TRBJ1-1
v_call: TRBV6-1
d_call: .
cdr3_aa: CASSEYGNEAFF
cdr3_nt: TGTGCCAGCAGTGAGTACGGGAATGAAGCTTTCTTT

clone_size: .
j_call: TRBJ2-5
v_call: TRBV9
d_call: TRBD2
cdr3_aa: CASSVGGTTVETQYF
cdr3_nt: TGTGCCAGCAGCGTAGGTGGGACTACGGTGGAGACCCAGTACTTC

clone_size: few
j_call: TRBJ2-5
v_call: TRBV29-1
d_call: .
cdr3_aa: CSVEEETEETQYF
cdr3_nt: TGCAGCGTTGAGGAAGAAACAGAAGAGACCCAGTACTTC

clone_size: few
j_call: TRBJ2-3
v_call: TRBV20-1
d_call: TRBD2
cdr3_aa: CSASSPTSGSMDTQYF
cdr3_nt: TGCAGTGCTAGTTCCCCGACTAGCGGGAGTATGGATACGCAGTATTTT

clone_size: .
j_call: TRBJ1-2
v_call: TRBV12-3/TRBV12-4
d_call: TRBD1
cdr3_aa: CASSPGTAHGYTF
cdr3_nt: TGTGCCAGCAGCCCCGGGACAGCCCATGGCTACACCTTC

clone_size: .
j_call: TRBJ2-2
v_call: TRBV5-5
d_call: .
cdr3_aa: CASLPGLADTGELFF
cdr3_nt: TGTGCCAGTCTACCGGGTCTTGCCGACACCGGGGAGCTGTTTTTT

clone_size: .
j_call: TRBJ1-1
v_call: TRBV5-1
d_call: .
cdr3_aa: CATRVQTNTEAFF
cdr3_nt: TGCGCCACCCGCGTGCAGACGAACACTGAAGCTTTCTTT

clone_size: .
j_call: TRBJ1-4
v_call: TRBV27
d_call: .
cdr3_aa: CASSHSGTKNEKLFF
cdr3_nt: TGTGCCAGCAGTCACTCCGGGACCAAGAATGAAAAACTGTTTTTT

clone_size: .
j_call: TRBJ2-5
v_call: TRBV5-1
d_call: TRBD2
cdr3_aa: CASSFRRGTHNEQYF
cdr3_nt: TGCGCCAGCAGCTTTAGGCGGGGGACTCACAATGAGCAGTACTTC

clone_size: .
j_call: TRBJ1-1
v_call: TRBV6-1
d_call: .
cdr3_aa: CASSGRETEAFF
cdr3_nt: TGTGCCAGCAGTGGCAGGGAGACTGAAGCTTTCTTT

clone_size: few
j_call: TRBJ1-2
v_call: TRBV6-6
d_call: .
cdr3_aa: CASCPTGPNYGYTF
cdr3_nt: TGTGCCAGCTGTCCCACAGGGCCAAACTATGGCTACACCTTC

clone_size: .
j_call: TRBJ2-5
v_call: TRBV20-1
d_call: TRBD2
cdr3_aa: CSARDRLAGGQETQYF
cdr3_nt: TGCAGTGCTAGAGATCGACTAGCGGGGGGGCAAGAGACCCAGTACTTC

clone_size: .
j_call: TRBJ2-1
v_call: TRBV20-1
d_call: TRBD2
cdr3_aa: CSAREQGLGDGNEQFF
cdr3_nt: TGCAGTGCTAGAGAACAAGGACTAGGTGATGGAAATGAGCAGTTCTTC

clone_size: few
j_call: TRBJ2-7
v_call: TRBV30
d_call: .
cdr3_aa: CAWRRSGLPSYEQYF
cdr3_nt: TGTGCCTGGAGACGGAGCGGGCTTCCCTCCTACGAGCAGTACTTC